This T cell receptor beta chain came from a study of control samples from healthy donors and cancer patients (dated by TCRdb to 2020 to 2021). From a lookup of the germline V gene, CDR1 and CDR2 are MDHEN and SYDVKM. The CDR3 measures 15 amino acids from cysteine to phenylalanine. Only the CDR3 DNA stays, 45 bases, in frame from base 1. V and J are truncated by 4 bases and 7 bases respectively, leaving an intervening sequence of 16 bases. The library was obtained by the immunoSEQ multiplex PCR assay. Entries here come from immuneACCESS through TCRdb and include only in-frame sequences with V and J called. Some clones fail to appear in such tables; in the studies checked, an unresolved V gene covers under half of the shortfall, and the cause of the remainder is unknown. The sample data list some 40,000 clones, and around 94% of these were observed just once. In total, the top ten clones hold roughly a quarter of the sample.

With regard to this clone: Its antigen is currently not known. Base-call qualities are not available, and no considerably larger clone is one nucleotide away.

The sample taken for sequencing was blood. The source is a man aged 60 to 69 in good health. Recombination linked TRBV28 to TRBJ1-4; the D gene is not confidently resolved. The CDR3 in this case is CASSSPVGLSEKLFF. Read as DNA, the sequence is TGTGCCAGCAGTTCCCCAGTGGGGTTGAGTGAAAAACTGTTTTTT.